The sequence of this TCR beta chain was determined in a study of blood T cell repertoires in COVID-19. Here immunoSEQ multiplex PCR was the method, and the copy in TCRdb shows in-frame clones only, minus some. In the table there are some 97,000 clones, 70% to 90% of which are singletons. The germline gives CDR1 GTSNPN, CDR2 SVGIG (reference sequence). Trimming left V 1 base short and J 8 bases short, with 11 bases between. The CDR3 is 12 amino acids. The TCR sequence derives from a human donor in a cohort sampled during active COVID-19. This chain uses TRBV30 with TRBJ1-2, with D maybe TRBD1 (5 bases). The specimen was peripheral blood. The CDR3 spells CAWSDLTAGYTF. CDR3 in DNA: TGTGCCTGGAGTGACCTGACAGCGGGCTACACCTTC.